Sequencing of this T cell receptor beta chain was carried out in a study of shared clonotypes between healthy human individuals. The CDR3 runs to 17 residues. Per germline, CDR1 MDHEN and CDR2 SYDVKM. The V end lost 1 base, the J end lost 0 bases, and 15 bases lay between the germline ends. About this clone: Its antigen is not known.

General study points: Sequencing depth was expected to affect clonotype sharing among donors. When compared with the clonotypes that were shared by all four sorted-subset donors, the non-shared clonotypes turned out to have lower generation probabilities.

Positive CCR7 selection of CD45RO-negative cells yielded the naive CD8 cells, and terminally differentiated effector memory CD45RA+ cells were excluded. Only in-frame clones appear in the TCRdb table, and some are missing; sequencing was by immunoSEQ multiplex PCR. The table lists under 850,000 clones, over 90% of them singletons. The chain is built from TRBV28 and TRBJ1-1; possible D gene TRBD1, 5 bases. This clonotype was obtained from a man under 40 in good health. Sequenced: naive CD8+ T cells sorted from blood. This CDR3 is CASSLSYFQGMNTEAFF. CDR3 DNA sequence: TGTGCCAGCAGTTTATCTTACTTCCAGGGTATGAACACTGAAGCTTTCTTT. Full variable domain (missing parts from reference TRBV28 and TRBJ1-1): DVKVTQSSRYLVKRTGEKVFLECVQDMDHENMFWYRQDPGLGLRLIYFSYDVKMKEKGDIPEGYSVSREKKERFSLILESASTNQTSMYLCASSLSYFQGMNTEAFFGQGTRLTVV.